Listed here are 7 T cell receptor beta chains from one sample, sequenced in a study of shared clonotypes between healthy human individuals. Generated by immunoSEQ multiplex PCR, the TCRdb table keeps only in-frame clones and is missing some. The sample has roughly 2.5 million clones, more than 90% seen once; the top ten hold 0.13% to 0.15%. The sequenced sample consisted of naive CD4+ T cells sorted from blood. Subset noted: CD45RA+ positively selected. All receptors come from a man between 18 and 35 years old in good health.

CDR3 sequence: CASRPQGSQPQHF. CDR3 DNA: TGTGCCAGCAGACCTCAGGGGTCTCAGCCCCAGCATTTT. The J gene is TRBJ1-5, the V gene TRBV6-1; a possible D gene is TRBD1 (6 bases). Trimming took 6 bases from V and 6 from J, leaving 12 bases between them. This CDR3 spans 13 amino acids. The germline V gene has CDR1 MNHNS and CDR2 SASEGT.

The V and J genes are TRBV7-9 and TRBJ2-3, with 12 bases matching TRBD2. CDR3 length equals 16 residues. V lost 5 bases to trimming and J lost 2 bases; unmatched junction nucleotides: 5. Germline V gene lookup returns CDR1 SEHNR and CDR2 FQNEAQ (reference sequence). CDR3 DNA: TGTGCCAGCAGCGCTGGACTAGCGGGAAACACAGATACGCAGTATTTT. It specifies CASSAGLAGNTDTQYF.

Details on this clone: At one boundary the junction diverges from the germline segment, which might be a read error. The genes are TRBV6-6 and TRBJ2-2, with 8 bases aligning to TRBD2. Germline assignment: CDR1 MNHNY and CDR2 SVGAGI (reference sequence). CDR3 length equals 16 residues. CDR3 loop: CASTLGPGGNAGELFF. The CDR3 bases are TGTGCCAGCACCCTGGGTCCGGGGGGGAACGCCGGGGAGCTGTTTTTT.

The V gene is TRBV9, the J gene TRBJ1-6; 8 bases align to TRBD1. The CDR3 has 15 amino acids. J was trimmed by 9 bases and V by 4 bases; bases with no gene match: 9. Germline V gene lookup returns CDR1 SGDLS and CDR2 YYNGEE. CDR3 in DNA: TGTGCCAGCAGCCAAGGGGAGACAGGGGTTTCACCCCTCCACTTT. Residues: CASSQGETGVSPLHF.

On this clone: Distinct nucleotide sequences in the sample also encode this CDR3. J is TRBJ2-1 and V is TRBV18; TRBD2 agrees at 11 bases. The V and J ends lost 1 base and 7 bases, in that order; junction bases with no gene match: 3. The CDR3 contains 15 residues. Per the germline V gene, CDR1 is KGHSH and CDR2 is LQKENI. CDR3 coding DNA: TGTGCCAGCTCACCACTAGCGGGGGGGTTTAATGAGCAGTTCTTC. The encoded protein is CASSPLAGGFNEQFF.

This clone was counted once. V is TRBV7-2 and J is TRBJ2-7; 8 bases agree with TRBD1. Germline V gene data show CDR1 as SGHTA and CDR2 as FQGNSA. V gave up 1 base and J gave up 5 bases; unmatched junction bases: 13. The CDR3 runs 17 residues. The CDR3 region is CASSLVWGQAGSDEQYF. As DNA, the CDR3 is TGTGCCAGCAGCTTAGTATGGGGACAGGCGGGGTCGGACGAGCAGTACTTC.

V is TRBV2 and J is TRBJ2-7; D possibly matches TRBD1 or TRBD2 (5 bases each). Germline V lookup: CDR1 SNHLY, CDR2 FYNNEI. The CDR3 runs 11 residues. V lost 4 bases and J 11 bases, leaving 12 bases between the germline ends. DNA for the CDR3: TGTGCCAGCAGTGGAGGGACGAAGGAGTACTTC. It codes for CASSGGTKEYF. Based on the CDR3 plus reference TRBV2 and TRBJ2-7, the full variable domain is EPEVTQTPSHQVTQMGQEVILRCVPISNHLYFYWYRQILGQKVEFLVSFYNNEISEKSEIFDDQFSVERPDGSNFTLKIRSTKLEDSAMYFCASSGGTKEYFGPGTRLTVT.